Listed here are 14 T cell receptor beta chains from one sample, sequenced in a study of blood T cells in healthy people across ages. Then a second PCR, running about 6 to 11 cycles, was carried out with a sample-barcoded 5' primer and a J-beta primer mix. TCRdb ran MiXCR on the 5' RACE reads and lists one entry per CDR3 protein. In the table there are more than 1 million distinct CDR3 sequences, 45% of which are singletons. Sequencing input: blood. The receptor source for this set is a woman aged 60-70 years in good health.

This clonotype has only one observation. One end of the junction does not line up with germline, which may come from a read error. J is TRBJ2-4 and V is TRBV4-1, with D uncertain. TRBJ2-5 matches the DNA end more closely, so the J call is doubtful. CDR3 length equals 15 residues. The germline V gene has CDR1 MGHRA and CDR2 YSYEKL. The CDR3 DNA is TGCGCCTGCAGCCAAGATCGGGCGGATCAAGAGACCCAGTACTTC. It specifies CACSQDRADQETQYF.

This clonotype was picked up one time. At one of its ends the junction is not consistent with the germline gene, which may arise from a read error. V is TRBV19 and J is TRBJ2-1, with 9 bases aligning to TRBD2. Per the germline V gene, CDR1 is LNHDA and CDR2 is SQIVND (reference sequence). The CDR3 runs 13 residues. The CDR3 is CASSASGNNAQFF. The CDR3 DNA sequence: TGTGCCAGTAGTGCTAGCGGGAACAATGCGCAGTTCTTC.

The CDR3 is CASSAMNTGELFF. In DNA, the CDR3 is TGTGCCAGCAGCGCAATGAACACCGGGGAGCTGTTTTTT. The rearrangement uses TRBV7-9 and TRBJ2-2; no clear D gene. The ends were cut back, 5 bases at V and 1 base at J, with 5 bases in the middle. Per the germline V gene, CDR1 is SEHNR and CDR2 is FQNEAQ (reference sequence). The CDR3 has 13 amino acids.

The V and J genes are TRBV27 and TRBJ2-7; 11 bases line up with TRBD2. The CDR3 contains 15 residues. Unmatched junction bases numbered 12, after V lost 4 bases and J lost 10 bases. From germline, CDR1 is MNHEY and CDR2 SMNVEV (reference sequence). The DNA of the CDR3 is TGTGCCAGCAGTTGGGACTTGACTAGCGGGATGGGACAGTACTTC. Translated: CASSWDLTSGMGQYF.

The CDR3 is CASSLAVLTDTQYF. For the CDR3, the DNA is TGTGCCAGCAGTTTGGCGGTTCTCACAGATACGCAGTATTTT. This sequence joins TRBV12-3 or TRBV12-4 and TRBJ2-3; no firm D call. Trimming pared 3 bases from V and 2 bases from J, leaving 9 bases between. The CDR3 is 14 amino acids.

The CDR3 DNA sequence: TGTGCCAGCAAGGGAAGGATGGATCAGCCCCAGCATTTT. It specifies CASKGRMDQPQHF. The J gene is TRBJ1-5, the V gene TRBV6-6, with unresolved D. Germline V gene lookup returns CDR1 MNHNY and CDR2 SVGAGI (reference sequence). This CDR3 has 13 residues. The V gene lost 7 bases and the J gene lost 5 bases, with 12 bases spanning the gap.

This clonotype appeared a few times. The chain carries TRBV11-2 and TRBJ2-5; 9 bases agree with TRBD2. The J call may not be correct, given that the DNA end is closer to TRBJ2-7. The CDR3 is 14 residues long. CDR1 and CDR2 from the germline V gene are SGHAT and FQNNGV. The CDR3 protein is CASSLGGRANEQYF. The DNA for the CDR3 is TGTGCCAGCAGCTTGGGCGGGAGGGCCAACGAGCAGTACTTC.

This sequence joins TRBV7-8 and TRBJ1-2; 7 bases fit TRBD1. The CDR3 covers 14 residues. Per the germline V gene, CDR1 is SGHVS and CDR2 is FQNEAQ. The V segment lost 5 bases and the J segment 10 bases; nucleotides outside the gene matches: 13. The CDR3 DNA reads as TGTGCCAGCAGCCCCCGCGGGTCAGGGGGTGACTACACCTTC. Amino acids: CASSPRGSGGDYTF.

In this sample, this clonotype turned up many times. The rearrangement joins TRBV7-3 to TRBJ1-1; no clear D gene. This CDR3 is 13 amino acids long. Trimming took 1 base from V and 4 from J, leaving 7 bases between them. Germline V gives CDR1 SGHTA, CDR2 FQGTGA. CDR3: CASSLMESTEAFF. CDR3 sequence (DNA): TGTGCCAGCAGCTTAATGGAAAGCACTGAAGCTTTCTTT. The variable domain in full, with the rest retrieved from reference TRBV7-3 and TRBJ1-1, is GAGVSQTPSNKVTEKGKYVELRCDPISGHTALYWYRQSLGQGPEFLIYFQGTGAADDSGLPNDRFFAVRPEGSVSTLKIQRTERGDSAVYLCASSLMESTEAFFGQGTRLTVV.

The chain is built from TRBV5-5 and TRBJ2-3; 7 positions agree with TRBD1. Per the germline V gene, CDR1 is SGHKS and CDR2 is YYEKEE (reference sequence). The junction had 6 bases not matched to a gene; V was cut back by 2 bases and J by 6 bases. The CDR3 runs 14 residues. The CDR3: CASSLLQGVDTQYF. The DNA of the CDR3 is TGTGCCAGCAGCTTACTGCAGGGGGTTGATACGCAGTATTTT.

V usage is TRBV12-3 or TRBV12-4 and J usage is TRBJ2-6; 9 bases fit TRBD1. Losses at the gene ends were 5 bases for V and 4 bases for J; bases not matched to a gene: 9. This CDR3 contains 17 residues. CDR3: CASSHDRGASGANVLTF. The CDR3 DNA reads TGTGCCAGCAGTCACGACAGGGGGGCCTCGGGGGCCAACGTCCTGACTTTC.

This chain connects TRBV6-2 or TRBV6-3 to TRBJ1-2, with 9 nucleotides matching TRBD1. This CDR3 is 16 amino acids long. V was pared by 0 bases and J by 8 bases, with 10 bases of the junction left unmatched. Germline CDR1 reads MNHEY; CDR2 reads SVGEGT. CDR3 DNA: TGTGCCAGCAGTTACTCAAGACGGACAGGGGAAAGCGGCTACACCTTC. This encodes CASSYSRRTGESGYTF.

This clonotype was seen only a few times. This chain links TRBV27 with TRBJ1-5; D perhaps matches TRBD1 (6 bases). The length of the CDR3 is 14 residues. Germline lookup yields CDR1 MNHEY and CDR2 SMNVEV (reference sequence). Trimming shortened V by 5 bases and J by 7 bases, and 15 bases separated the two germline ends. The CDR3 is CASSAQQGRQPQHF. CDR3 DNA sequence: TGTGCCAGCAGTGCCCAACAGGGTCGGCAGCCCCAGCATTTT.

This chain uses TRBV27 with TRBJ2-7; 12 bases fit TRBD2. CDR3 length: 19 residues. Trimming took 5 bases from V and 5 from J; bases not matched to a gene: 19. CDR1 and CDR2 from the germline V gene are MNHEY and SMNVEV (reference sequence). The DNA for the CDR3 is TGTGCCAGCAGTAGCTCCGGGACAGGGGTACTAGCGGGAGGAGACGAGCAGTACTTC. Its translation is CASSSSGTGVLAGGDEQYF.